Following are 27 T cell receptor beta chains from one sample sequenced in a study of cytomegalovirus exposure and HLA in healthy donors (dated by TCRdb to about 2017). The library was prepared using the immunoSEQ multiplex PCR assay. For the multiplex PCR, a mixture combining 60 forward primers for TCR Vbeta segments and 13 reverse primers for TCR Jbeta segments was used. Imported from immuneACCESS, the table was reduced by TCRdb to in-frame sequences with V and J called. These copies leave out some clones; in studies compared against another copy, an unresolved V gene accounts for under half, and the cause of the remainder is not known. The sample has roughly 100,000 clones on record, 60% to 80% of them singletons. The top ten constitute 8.6% of the sample. Source material: PBMCs. The receptors were gathered from a woman aged 40 to 50 in good health and CMV-seropositive.

The CDR3 nucleotides are TGTGCCAGCAGCTCCGACAGGGGTGGCGAGCAGTACTTC. Protein sequence: CASSSDRGGEQYF. The rearrangement joins TRBV7-2 to TRBJ2-7; 8 bases match TRBD1. The V segment lost 4 bases and the J segment 6 bases; nucleotides outside the gene matches: 5. Germline CDR1 is SGHTA and CDR2 is FQGNSA. The CDR3 sequence is 13 residues long.

The chain links TRBV5-1 to TRBJ2-7; 10 bases line up with TRBD2. Germline-derived CDR1 and CDR2 are SGHRS and YFSETQ. The CDR3 is 14 residues long. The V gene end was trimmed by 0 bases and the J gene end by 12 bases; junction bases not matched to a gene: 9. CDR3 sequence reads: CASSLASSGGLGYF. In nucleotides, the CDR3 is TGCGCCAGCAGCTTGGCGTCTAGCGGGGGCCTCGGGTACTTC.

V and J are TRBV5-1 and TRBJ2-7; 7 nucleotides align to TRBD1. Losses at the gene ends were 5 bases for V and 1 base for J; bases not matched to a gene: 6. This CDR3 region has 14 residues. The germline V gene has CDR1 SGHRS and CDR2 YFSETQ. The CDR3 DNA reads as TGCGCCAGCAGGATTGGACAGGAATCCTACGAGCAGTACTTC. It is translated as CASRIGQESYEQYF. Drawing the rest from reference TRBV5-1 and TRBJ2-7, the complete variable domain is KAGVTQTPRYLIKTRGQQVTLSCSPISGHRSVSWYQQTPGQGLQFLFEYFSETQRNKGNFPGRFSGRQFSNSRSEMNVSTLELGDSALYLCASRIGQESYEQYFGPGTRLTVT.

The V call is TRBV28, the J call TRBJ2-7; 7 positions match TRBD2. CDR3 length: 14 amino acids. CDR1 MDHEN and CDR2 SYDVKM come from the germline V gene. The ends lost 7 bases at V and 6 bases at J; junction bases unmatched: 12. The CDR3 protein is CASIPLGGTPEQYF. The CDR3 DNA follows: TGTGCCAGCATCCCCCTGGGGGGGACTCCCGAGCAGTACTTC.

With regard to this clone: The junction departs from germline at one end; a sequencing error may be responsible. The J gene is TRBJ1-2, the V gene TRBV5-5, with 7 bases matching TRBD1. Per germline, CDR1 SGHKS and CDR2 YYEKEE (reference sequence). The CDR3 extends over 13 amino acids. The CDR3 nucleotides read TGCGCCAGCAGCCCGCAGGGGGGACGGGGCTACACCTTC. It encodes CASSPQGGRGYTF. Supplemented by reference TRBV5-5 and TRBJ1-2, the full variable domain reads DAGVTQSPTHLIKTRGQQVTLRCSPISGHKSVSWYQQVLGQGPQFIFQYYEKEERGRGNFPDRFSARQFPNYSSELNVNALLLGDSALYLCASSPQGGRGYTFGSGTRLTVV.

This rearrangement joins TRBV5-4 to TRBJ1-6, with TRBD1 matching over 11 bases. V was clipped by 10 bases and J by 7 bases; unmatched bases: 4. This CDR3 has 13 residues. Germline CDR1 reads SGHNT; CDR2 reads YYREEE (reference sequence). In DNA form, the CDR3 reads TGTGCCGAAGGGACAGGGGGGAATTCACCCCTCCACTTT. This codes for CAEGTGGNSPLHF.

The genes are TRBV9 and TRBJ2-2, with a possible D match to TRBD1 (5 bases). The CDR3 loop spans 16 amino acids. The ends were cut back, 4 bases at V and 2 bases at J, with 15 bases in the middle. Germline V gene sequence: CDR1 SGDLS, CDR2 YYNGEE. The CDR3 here is CASSKRATGNTGELFF. The CDR3 nucleotides read TGTGCCAGCAGCAAACGGGCTACAGGAAACACCGGGGAGCTGTTTTTT. Using reference TRBV9 and TRBJ2-2 for the parts outside the CDR3, the full variable domain is DSGVTQTPKHLITATGQRVTLRCSPRSGDLSVYWYQQSLDQGLQFLIQYYNGEERAKGNILERFSAQQFPDLHSELNLSSLELGDSALYFCASSKRATGNTGELFFGEGSRLTVL.

This sequence joins TRBV6-1 and TRBJ2-5, with a possible D match to TRBD2 (6 bases). Trimming left V 3 bases short and J 5 bases short, with 13 bases between. The CDR3 totals 14 residues. CDR1 and CDR2 (germline): MNHNS, SASEGT. The CDR3 sequence is CASSDWAGRETQYF. CDR3 nucleotides: TGTGCCAGCAGTGATTGGGCGGGGAGGGAGACCCAGTACTTC.

The chain joins TRBV5-1 to TRBJ1-1; D is unresolved. The CDR3 consists of 13 residues. Germline V gives CDR1 SGHRS, CDR2 YFSETQ. The ends were cut back, 0 bases at V and 5 bases at J, with 8 bases in the middle. Here the CDR3 reads CASSLGGRTEAFF. The CDR3 bases are TGCGCCAGCAGCTTGGGCGGGAGGACTGAAGCTTTCTTT.

The V call is TRBV28, the J call TRBJ1-4; possible D gene TRBD1, 5 bases. Trimming removed 6 bases at V and 9 bases at J, with 23 bases between. This CDR3 has 16 residues. Germline V lookup: CDR1 MDHEN, CDR2 SYDVKM. CDR3 residues: CASRTIRRGPYQKLFF. The CDR3 nucleotides read TGTGCCAGCAGAACAATCAGGAGGGGACCCTATCAAAAACTGTTTTTT.

The chain joins TRBV29-1 to TRBJ2-6; TRBD1 is a possible D gene (5 bases). In germline, CDR1 is SQVTM, CDR2 ANQGSEA. With 0 bases removed from V and 2 bases from J, the gap between germline ends came to 8 bases. The CDR3 has 15 residues. In DNA, the CDR3 is TGCAGCGTTGAAGAAGGGGCAGCTGGGGCCAACGTCCTGACTTTC. This gives the protein CSVEEGAAGANVLTF.

V usage is TRBV6-5 and J usage is TRBJ1-1, with D possibly being TRBD1 (6 bases). CDR1 and CDR2 (germline): MNHEY, SVGAGI. The CDR3 length is 15 residues. V was pared by 0 bases and J by 6 bases, with 14 bases between. The CDR3 is CASSYSGGRISEAFF. DNA for the CDR3: TGTGCCAGCAGTTACTCGGGGGGGCGCATCTCTGAAGCTTTCTTT.

The rearrangement links TRBV15 to TRBJ1-2; D might be TRBD1 (5 bases). With 2 bases removed from V and 4 bases from J, the gap between germline ends came to 11 bases. The CDR3 runs to 14 residues. From germline, CDR1 is LNHNV and CDR2 YYDKDF (reference sequence). CDR3 DNA sequence: TGTGCCACCAGCAGATACCAGGGCCCCTATGGCTACACCTTC. It translates to CATSRYQGPYGYTF.

On this clone itself: The junction and the germline gene differ at one end; a read error may be behind it. This chain uses TRBV7-9 with TRBJ1-5, with D possibly matching TRBD1 (5 bases). Germline lookup yields CDR1 SEHNR and CDR2 FQNEAQ (reference sequence). CDR3 size: 14 residues. The DNA of the CDR3 is TGTTCCAGCAGCTCAGGGTTTGCCAATCAGCCCCAGCATTTT. It translates to CSSSSGFANQPQHF.

J is TRBJ2-1 and V is TRBV10-2; TRBD2 is a possible D gene (6 bases). Germline CDR1 WSHSY, CDR2 SAAADI. V dropped 2 bases and J dropped 7 bases, with 12 bases sitting between them. There are 14 residues in the CDR3. In DNA form, the CDR3 reads TGCGCCAGCAGTGAGCCGGGACTTAAAAATGAGCAGTTCTTC. Its translation is CASSEPGLKNEQFF.

This clone turned up a few times. Here the CDR3 DNA reads TGTGCCAGCAGCTTAAGGCTTTATCGGGAGGGGTCCTACGAGCAGTACTTC. Its protein product is CASSLRLYREGSYEQYF. The gene calls are TRBV11-2 and TRBJ2-7; 8 bases match TRBD2. The CDR3 extends over 17 amino acids. Germline CDR1 SGHAT, CDR2 FQNNGV. V was pared by 2 bases and J by 1 base, with 10 bases of the junction left unmatched.

The chain recombines TRBV11-1 with TRBJ2-4; a possible D gene is TRBD1 (5 bases). The V gene's germline CDR1 is SGHAT and CDR2 FQDESV (reference sequence). V was shortened by 5 bases and J by 0 bases, with 17 bases between the two germline ends. This CDR3 is built from 17 residues. CDR3 bases: TGTGCCAGCAGCAGGGGAAACCGTCGGCTAGCCAAAAACATTCAGTACTTC. Protein product: CASSRGNRRLAKNIQYF. The complete variable domain, with remaining parts taken from reference TRBV11-1 and TRBJ2-4, reads EAEVAQSPRYKITEKSQAVAFWCDPISGHATLYWYRQILGQGPELLVQFQDESVVDDSQLPKDRFSAERLKGVDSTLKIQPAELGDSAMYLCASSRGNRRLAKNIQYFGAGTRLSVL.

J is TRBJ1-3 and V is TRBV5-6, with D perhaps TRBD1 (5 bases). CDR1 SGHDT and CDR2 YYEEEE come from the germline V gene. The CDR3 runs 12 residues. Trimming took off 1 base at V and 11 bases at J, with 10 bases between the two ends. The CDR3 loop reads CASSLTDTAIYF. The CDR3, as DNA: TGTGCCAGCAGCTTGACGGACACCGCCATATATTTT. The variable domain in full, completed from reference TRBV5-6 and TRBJ1-3, reads DAGVTQSPTHLIKTRGQQVTLRCSPKSGHDTVSWYQQALGQGPQFIFQYYEEEERQRGNFPDRFSGHQFPNYSSELNVNALLLGDSALYLCASSLTDTAIYFGEGSWLTVV.

The J gene is TRBJ2-1, the V gene TRBV6-6; 7 nucleotides line up with TRBD1. CDR1 MNHNY and CDR2 SVGAGI come from the germline V gene (reference sequence). The CDR3 length is 15 residues. Trimming cost V 4 bases and J 4 bases; bases outside gene matches: 7. The CDR3, as DNA: TGTGCCAGCAGTTCCCTCGGGACAGATTACAATGAGCAGTTCTTC. Translated, it gives CASSSLGTDYNEQFF.

The rearrangement uses TRBV4-1 and TRBJ1-4; D possibly corresponds to TRBD1 (6 bases). Germline V gives CDR1 MGHRA, CDR2 YSYEKL. The CDR3 length is 17 residues. The V end lost 0 bases, the J end lost 7 bases, and 18 bases lay between the germline ends. The CDR3 is CASSQDSSLQGSEKLFF. The CDR3 DNA reads TGCGCCAGCAGCCAAGATTCCTCGCTGCAGGGGAGTGAAAAACTGTTTTTT.

This sequence joins TRBV19 and TRBJ2-5; 10 bases match TRBD1. Unmatched junction bases numbered 10, after V lost 7 bases and J lost 5 bases. This CDR3 has 15 residues. Germline values: CDR1 LNHDA, CDR2 SQIVND (reference sequence). The chain's CDR3 is CASTPRGTGEETQYF. The CDR3 bases are TGTGCCAGTACCCCAAGGGGGACAGGGGAGGAGACCCAGTACTTC.

J is TRBJ2-7 and V is TRBV4-1; TRBD2 aligns across 7 bases. Germline trimming cut 8 bases from V and 4 bases from J; bases unmatched to any gene: 20. Germline V gene data show CDR1 as MGHRA and CDR2 as YSYEKL. The length of the CDR3 is 17 residues. This CDR3 reads CASGGGLGEKNPYEQYF. CDR3 coding DNA: TGCGCCAGCGGCGGGGGTCTGGGGGAGAAGAACCCTTACGAGCAGTACTTC.

V usage is TRBV29-1 and J usage is TRBJ1-1; D is perhaps TRBD1 (6 bases). The CDR3 consists of 16 residues. The V gene lost 6 bases and the J gene lost 0 bases, with 20 bases spanning the gap. CDR1 and CDR2 (germline): SQVTM, ANQGSEA. The CDR3 is CSVADRLLVMNTEAFF. CDR3 DNA: TGCAGCGTCGCCGACAGGCTCCTGGTCATGAACACTGAAGCTTTCTTT.

V is TRBV6-6 and J is TRBJ1-2; the D is unclear. Germline V lookup: CDR1 MNHNY, CDR2 SVGAGI (reference sequence). The CDR3 has 15 amino acids. Trimming cost V 0 bases and J 3 bases, with 11 bases left between them. The CDR3: CASSYSRGSDYGYTF. CDR3 bases: TGTGCCAGCAGTTACTCGCGCGGGAGTGACTATGGCTACACCTTC.

The rearrangement uses TRBV4-3 and TRBJ2-1; perhaps TRBD2 as D (6 bases). Between the trimmed V and J ends, which lost 1 base and 15 bases, there was a span of 19 bases. Germline V gene data show CDR1 as LGHNA and CDR2 as YSLEER. The CDR3 has 14 residues. CDR3 sequence: CASSQVEGSPDRFF. For the CDR3, the DNA is TGCGCCAGCAGCCAAGTGGAGGGGAGCCCAGACCGGTTCTTC.

The chain has TRBV7-2 and TRBJ1-1; weak D call: TRBD1 (5 bases). The germline gives CDR1 SGHTA, CDR2 FQGNSA. Deletions cut 5 bases from V and 8 bases from J, with 15 bases between. This CDR3 contains 13 residues. The CDR3, as DNA: TGTGCCAGCAGCCCAAGCCGAACAGGCGAAGCTTTCTTT. It encodes CASSPSRTGEAFF.

The chain employs TRBV10-3 and TRBJ2-5, with D unresolved. There are 13 residues in the CDR3. The germline CDR1 and CDR2 sequences are ENHRY and SYGVKD. V was clipped by 0 bases and J by 3 bases, with 5 bases between them. CDR3 protein: CAISESIEETQYF. As DNA, the CDR3 is TGTGCCATCAGTGAGTCGATAGAAGAGACCCAGTACTTC.